The clone carrying this T cell receptor beta chain was seen a single time. Its antigen is unknown. This sample was included in a study of T cell responses to AZD1222 COVID-19 vaccine. The table came from immunoSEQ multiplex PCR; TCRdb's copy has only in-frame clones and leaves some out. Here the sample spans over 120,000 clones, 90% to 95% being singletons. The CDR3 is made up of 16 amino acids. Trimming stripped 3 bases from V and 0 bases from J, with 9 bases between. Germline lookup yields CDR1 MDHEN and CDR2 SYDVKM. Whole-study findings and limits: Scientists sampled the repertoires only once the peak T cell response had passed.

The rearrangement joins TRBV28 to TRBJ1-6; D may be TRBD1 (5 bases). The source was peripheral blood, collected after recovery from COVID-19. This receptor was identified in an adult who had recovered from COVID-19. The CDR3, as DNA: TGTGCCAGCAGTTTGGCAGGGAGCTCCTATAATTCACCCCTCCACTTT. Translating it yields CASSLAGSSYNSPLHF.